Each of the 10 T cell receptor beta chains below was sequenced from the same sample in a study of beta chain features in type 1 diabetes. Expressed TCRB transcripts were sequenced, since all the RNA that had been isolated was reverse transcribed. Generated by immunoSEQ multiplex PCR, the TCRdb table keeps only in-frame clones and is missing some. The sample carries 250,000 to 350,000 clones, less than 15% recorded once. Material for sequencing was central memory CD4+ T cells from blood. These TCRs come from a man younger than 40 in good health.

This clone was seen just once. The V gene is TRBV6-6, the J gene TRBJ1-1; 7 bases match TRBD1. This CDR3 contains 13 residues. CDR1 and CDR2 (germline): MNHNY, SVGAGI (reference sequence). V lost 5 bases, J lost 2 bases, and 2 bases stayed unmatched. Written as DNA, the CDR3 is TGTGCCAGCAGTGACAGGGCCAACACTGAAGCTTTCTTT. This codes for CASSDRANTEAFF.

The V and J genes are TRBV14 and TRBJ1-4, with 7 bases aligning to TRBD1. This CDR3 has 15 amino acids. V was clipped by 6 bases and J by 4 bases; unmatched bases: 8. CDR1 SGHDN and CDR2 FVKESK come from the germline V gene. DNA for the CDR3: TGTGCCAGCAGTCTCGGGACAGCTTTTAATGAAAAACTGTTTTTT. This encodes CASSLGTAFNEKLFF.

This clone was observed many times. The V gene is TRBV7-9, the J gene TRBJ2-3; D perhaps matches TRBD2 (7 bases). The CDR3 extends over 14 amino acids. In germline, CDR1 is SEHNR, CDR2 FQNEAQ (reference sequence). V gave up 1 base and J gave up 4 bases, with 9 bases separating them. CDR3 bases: TGTGCCAGCAGCTTAGGAGGGGGGGCAGATACGCAGTATTTT. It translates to CASSLGGGADTQYF.

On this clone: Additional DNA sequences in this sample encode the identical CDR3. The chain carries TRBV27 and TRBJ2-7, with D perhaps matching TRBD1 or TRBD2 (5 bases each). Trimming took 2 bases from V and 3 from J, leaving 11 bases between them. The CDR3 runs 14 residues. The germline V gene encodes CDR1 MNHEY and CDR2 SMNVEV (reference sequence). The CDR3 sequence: CASSLKGRGYEQYV. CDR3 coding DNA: TGTGCCAGCAGTTTAAAGGGACGTGGCTACGAGCAGTACGTC.

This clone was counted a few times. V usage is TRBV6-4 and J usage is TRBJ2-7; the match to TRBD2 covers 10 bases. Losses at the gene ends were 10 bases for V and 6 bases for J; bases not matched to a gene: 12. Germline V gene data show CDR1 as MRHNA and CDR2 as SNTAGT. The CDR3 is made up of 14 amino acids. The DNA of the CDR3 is TGTGCCACCGATAATGATAGCGGGGGGCCCGAGCAGTACTTC. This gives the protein CATDNDSGGPEQYF.

The CDR3 here is CATSRDLSSGELFF. The CDR3 nucleotides are TGTGCCACCAGCAGAGATTTGAGTTCCGGGGAGCTGTTTTTT. The chain is built from TRBV15 and TRBJ2-2; no clear D gene. The germline V and J ends were trimmed by 0 bases and 6 bases, with 8 bases remaining between them. CDR1 is LNHNV and CDR2 is YYDKDF in the germline V gene (reference sequence). The CDR3 sequence is 14 residues long.

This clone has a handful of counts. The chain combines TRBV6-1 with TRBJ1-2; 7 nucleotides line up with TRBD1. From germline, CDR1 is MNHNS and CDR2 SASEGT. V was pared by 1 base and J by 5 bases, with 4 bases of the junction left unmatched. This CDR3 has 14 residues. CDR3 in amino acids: CASSEEEGAYGYTF. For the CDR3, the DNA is TGTGCCAGCAGTGAAGAGGAGGGGGCGTATGGCTACACCTTC.

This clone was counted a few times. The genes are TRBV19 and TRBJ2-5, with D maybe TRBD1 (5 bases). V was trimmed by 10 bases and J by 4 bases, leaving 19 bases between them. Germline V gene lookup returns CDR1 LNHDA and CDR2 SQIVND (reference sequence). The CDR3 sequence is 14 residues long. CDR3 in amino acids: CATRPAGPAETQYF. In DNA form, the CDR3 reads TGTGCCACCCGCCCCGCAGGGCCGGCAGAGACCCAGTACTTC.

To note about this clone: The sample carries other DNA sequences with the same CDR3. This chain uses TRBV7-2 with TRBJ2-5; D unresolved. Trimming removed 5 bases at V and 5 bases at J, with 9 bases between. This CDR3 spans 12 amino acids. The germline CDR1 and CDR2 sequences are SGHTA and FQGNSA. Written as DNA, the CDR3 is TGTGCCAGCAGCCACCCCCGGGAGACCCAGTACTTC. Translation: CASSHPRETQYF.

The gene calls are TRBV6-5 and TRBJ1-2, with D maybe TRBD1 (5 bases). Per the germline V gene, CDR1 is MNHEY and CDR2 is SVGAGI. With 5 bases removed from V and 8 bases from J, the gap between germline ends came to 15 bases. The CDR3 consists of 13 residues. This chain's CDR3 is CASSPEGVRGYTF. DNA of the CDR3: TGTGCCAGCAGTCCCGAAGGGGTTAGAGGCTACACCTTC.